The clone carrying this TCR beta chain was seen repeatedly, ten times or more. The antigen is not known. Germline CDR1 is SGHRS and CDR2 is YFSETQ. V lost 0 bases and J lost 5, with 6 bases in between. The length of the CDR3 is 12 residues. TCRdb analysed the 5' RACE reads with MiXCR anew, one entry per CDR3 protein. The repertoire holds roughly 150,000 distinct CDR3 sequences, with approximately 13% as singletons. This record belongs to a study of T-cell memory formation after mild COVID-19. Points from the study as a whole: CD4+ bias marked clones expanding day 15 to 37, unlike balanced contracting clones. CD4+ contracting clones were mainly CM and EM; CD8+ ones, EMRA.

The sequencing sample was made of PBMCs or a T cell subset sorted from them (not recorded which). This chain uses TRBV5-1 with TRBJ2-7; D possibly corresponds to TRBD1 (5 bases). The clonotype comes from a man aged 18 to 29 who had mild COVID-19 (a few samples of this study predate the infection). Cell type and time point are not known. CDR3 bases: TGCGCCAGCAGCTTGGCAGGGAACGAGCAGTACTTC. Its protein product is CASSLAGNEQYF.